This note documents a single T cell receptor beta chain sequence. The CDR3 consists of 14 residues. Germline V CDR1 and CDR2: MNHEY, SVGAGI. Trimming took 6 bases from V and 6 from J; bases not matched to a gene: 8. These data come from a study of long-term antiretroviral therapy in people with HIV. Version v3.0 of the immunoSEQ assay ran at survey level. Sequencing had a target that covered about 35,000-55,000 T-cell genomes per sample. Clones were read by immunoSEQ multiplex PCR, and TCRdb kept only the in-frame ones, dropping some. The sample lists 25,000 to 35,000 clones; 60% to 85% were seen once. Specimens held about 0.85-11 million cryopreserved PBMC prior to DNA extraction.

The chain has TRBV6-5 and TRBJ1-5, with TRBD1 identical over 7 bases. The sequence derives from a woman in her 50s with HIV. The sample consisted of unsorted PBMCs, taken 3.1 years after starting antiretroviral therapy. Here the CDR3 reads CASSRQGGSQPQHF. CDR3 coding DNA: TGTGCCAGCAGCCGGCAGGGGGGGTCTCAGCCCCAGCATTTT.